This TCR beta chain is drawn from a study of cytotoxic CD8 clonotypes in ibrutinib-treated CLL. Whole-study findings and limits: There were few public clonotypes, and on treatment they contracted or stayed stable.

Depths of 1 in 200,000 to 1 in 1 million T cells were the sequencing target. The assay was immunoSEQ multiplex PCR, and TCRdb's table has in-frame clones only and misses some. In the table there are approximately 100,000 clones, roughly three quarters of which are singletons. Of note for this clone: Its antigen is not identified.

The CDR3 covers 14 residues. CDR1 and CDR2 from the germline V gene are SGHNT and YYREEE (reference sequence). Trimming took 5 bases from V and 3 from J, leaving 14 bases between them. The chain carries TRBV5-4 and TRBJ2-5; TRBD2 is a possible D gene (6 bases). The material sequenced was PBMCs, taken after 24 months of ibrutinib treatment. This TCR derives from a human donor with chronic lymphocytic leukemia. This CDR3 reads CASRPRWEEETQYF. DNA for the CDR3: TGTGCCAGCAGACCTCGGTGGGAGGAAGAGACCCAGTACTTC.